The subject of this entry is one T cell receptor beta chain. These data come from a study of blood T cell repertoires in COVID-19. The V and J ends lost 3 bases and 8 bases respectively, with 12 bases between them. The germline V gene encodes CDR1 SGDLS and CDR2 YYNGEE. CDR3 length: 13 amino acids. Only in-frame clones appear in the TCRdb table, and some are missing; sequencing was by immunoSEQ multiplex PCR. The table has a few hundred thousand clones, 70% to 90% seen once. The chain uses TRBV9 and TRBJ2-1; a possible D gene is TRBD2 (5 bases). Sequenced: PBMCs or T cells enriched from blood (not recorded which). The sequence derives from a middle-aged woman who had recovered from COVID-19. The CDR3 sequence is CASSDRDEDEQFF. Here the CDR3 DNA reads TGTGCCAGCAGCGACCGGGATGAGGATGAGCAGTTCTTC.